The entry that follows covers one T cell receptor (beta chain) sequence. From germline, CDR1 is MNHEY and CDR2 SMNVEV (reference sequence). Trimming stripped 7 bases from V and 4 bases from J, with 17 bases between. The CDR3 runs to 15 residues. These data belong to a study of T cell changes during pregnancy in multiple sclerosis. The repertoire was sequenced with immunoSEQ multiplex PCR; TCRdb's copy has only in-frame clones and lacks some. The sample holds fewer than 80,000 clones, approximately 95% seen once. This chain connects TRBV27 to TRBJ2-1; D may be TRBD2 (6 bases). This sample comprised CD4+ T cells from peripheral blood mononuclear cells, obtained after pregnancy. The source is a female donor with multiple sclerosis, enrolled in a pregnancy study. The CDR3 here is CASIAGPSGYNEQFF. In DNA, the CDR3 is TGTGCCAGCATCGCGGGACCCTCGGGATACAATGAGCAGTTCTTC.